Each of the 13 T cell receptor beta chains below was sequenced from the same sample in a study of response to subunit inactivated influenza vaccine. TCRdb itself ran the RT-PCR reads through MiXCR, one entry per CDR3 protein. Found here are more than 550,000 distinct CDR3 sequences, around 11% of them singletons; the top ten hold roughly 11%. These data also featured in a second study, about T cells expressing NK-cell markers. That paper notes: Beta-chain TCR cDNA was generated via 5'RACE template switching with UMIs.

Sequencing used PBMCs from blood, obtained on the day of vaccination. Every receptor here comes from a man aged 50-60 years who received an inactivated influenza vaccine.

This clonotype has only a few counts. The chain couples TRBV14 to TRBJ2-2; D is uncertain. The CDR3 sequence is 13 residues long. The germline V gene encodes CDR1 SGHDN and CDR2 FVKESK. V lost 3 bases to trimming and J lost 7 bases, with 9 bases between them. DNA for the CDR3: TGTGCCAGCAGCCAGGGGTTCATCGGGGAGCTGTTTTTT. Its translation: CASSQGFIGELFF.

The table lists this clonotype with a few counts. The chain couples TRBV7-6 to TRBJ1-6; D is possibly TRBD1 (6 bases). Trimming pared 5 bases from V and 7 bases from J, leaving 12 bases between. The CDR3 is 14 amino acids. Germline assignment: CDR1 SGHVS and CDR2 FNYEAQ. CDR3 coding DNA: TGTGCCAGCAGCAAAACAGGGAGCAATTCACCCCTCCACTTT. Protein sequence: CASSKTGSNSPLHF.

The CDR3 DNA is TGTGCCAGCACCATACCTCGCCGGGGTCGGACTGAAGCTTTCTTT. This codes for CASTIPRRGRTEAFF. The chain joins TRBV28 to TRBJ1-1; D ambiguous. The germline CDR1 and CDR2 sequences are MDHEN and SYDVKM. The CDR3 runs 15 residues. V shed 7 bases and J shed 5 bases, with 20 bases lying between them.

The genes are TRBV5-1 and TRBJ1-1; TRBD1 might be the D (5 bases). V gave up 0 bases and J gave up 5 bases, with 11 bases separating them. Germline CDR1 and CDR2: SGHRS and YFSETQ. This CDR3 comprises 14 residues. Here the CDR3 reads CASSLAAGRTEAFF. The CDR3 DNA reads TGCGCCAGCAGCTTGGCCGCAGGGAGGACTGAAGCTTTCTTT.

J is TRBJ2-7 and V is TRBV20-1; TRBD1 matches at 10 bases. With 5 bases clipped from V and 3 bases from J, the junction kept 4 bases outside the gene matches. In germline, CDR1 is DFQATT, CDR2 SNEGSKA (reference sequence). This CDR3 region has 13 residues. CDR3 nucleotides: TGCAGTGCTCTCGGACAGGGGGTCTACGAGCAGTACTTC. Translated: CSALGQGVYEQYF.

The genes are TRBV4-1 and TRBJ1-6; TRBD1 aligns across 7 bases. Germline trimming cut 2 bases from V and 8 bases from J; bases unmatched to any gene: 9. Germline values: CDR1 MGHRA, CDR2 YSYEKL. The CDR3 contains 16 residues. The DNA for the CDR3 is TGCGCCAGCAGCCAAATACAGGGGCGCCTATATTCACCCCTCCACTTT. This sequence encodes CASSQIQGRLYSPLHF.

The rearrangement uses TRBV20-1 and TRBJ1-5; TRBD1 aligns across 7 bases. V lost 6 bases, J lost 7 bases, and 9 bases stayed unmatched. CDR3 length equals 13 residues. From germline, CDR1 is DFQATT and CDR2 SNEGSKA (reference sequence). The CDR3 DNA is TGCAGTGCGTCACAGGGGATTGGACAGCCCCAGCATTTT. It encodes CSASQGIGQPQHF.

The gene calls are TRBV4-2 and TRBJ2-5; D is ambiguous. The CDR3 is made up of 15 amino acids. Trimming removed 0 bases at V and 5 bases at J, with 13 bases between. CDR1 and CDR2 from the germline V gene are LGHNA and YNFKEQ. The CDR3 region has the DNA TGTGCCAGCAGCCAAGATCTGGTTACAATGGAGACCCAGTACTTC. Translation gives CASSQDLVTMETQYF.

This clonotype turned up a few times. The chain employs TRBV7-9 and TRBJ2-2; D is unclear. Trimming stripped 1 base from V and 0 bases from J, with 9 bases between. CDR3 length: 16 amino acids. The germline CDR1 and CDR2 sequences are SEHNR and FQNEAQ (reference sequence). The CDR3 spells CASSLVAHANTGELFF. The CDR3 nucleotides read TGTGCCAGCAGCTTAGTTGCCCATGCGAACACCGGGGAGCTGTTTTTT.

This clonotype has a handful of counts. The chain has TRBV4-3 and TRBJ2-7; D is possibly TRBD2 (5 bases). Germline V gives CDR1 LGHNA, CDR2 YSLEER. CDR3 length equals 13 residues. V was trimmed by 4 bases and J by 2 bases, leaving 9 bases between them. The CDR3 region has the DNA TGCGCCAGCAGCCGAGGACTGACCTACGAGCAGTACTTC. It is translated as CASSRGLTYEQYF.

The J gene is TRBJ2-7, the V gene TRBV30, with 9 nucleotides matching TRBD1. Trimming took 2 bases from V and 2 from J; bases not matched to a gene: 4. Germline assignment: CDR1 GTSNPN and CDR2 SVGIG (reference sequence). The CDR3 totals 14 residues. The CDR3 DNA follows: TGTGCCTGGAGTATTGGGACAGGGCCCTACGAGCAGTACTTC. This sequence encodes CAWSIGTGPYEQYF.

V is TRBV12-3 or TRBV12-4 and J is TRBJ1-6, with TRBD1 as a possible D gene (5 bases). Trimming pared 8 bases from V and 6 bases from J, leaving 14 bases between. This CDR3 region has 14 residues. This chain's CDR3 is CASRKGLSNSPLHF. CDR3 bases: TGTGCCAGCCGTAAGGGACTAAGTAATTCACCCCTCCACTTT.

This clonotype was seen a few times. The chain employs TRBV5-1 and TRBJ1-2; weak D call: TRBD1 (6 bases). The length of the CDR3 is 15 residues. Trimming cost V 4 bases and J 3 bases, with 16 bases left between them. Germline lookup yields CDR1 SGHRS and CDR2 YFSETQ. CDR3 nucleotides: TGCGCCAGCAGCCCCGGGGGCAGTTGGGACTATGGCTACACCTTC. Its protein is CASSPGGSWDYGYTF.